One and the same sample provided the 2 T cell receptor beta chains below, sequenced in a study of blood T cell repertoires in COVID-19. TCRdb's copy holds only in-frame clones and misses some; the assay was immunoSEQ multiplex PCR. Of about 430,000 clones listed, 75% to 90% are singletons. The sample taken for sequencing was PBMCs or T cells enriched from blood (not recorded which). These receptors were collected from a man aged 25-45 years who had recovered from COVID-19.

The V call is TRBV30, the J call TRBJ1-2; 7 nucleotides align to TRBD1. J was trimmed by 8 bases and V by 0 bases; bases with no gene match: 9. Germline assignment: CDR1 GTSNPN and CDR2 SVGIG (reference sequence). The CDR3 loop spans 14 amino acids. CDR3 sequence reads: CAWSVRGPWEGYTF. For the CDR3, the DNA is TGTGCCTGGAGTGTAAGGGGGCCCTGGGAGGGCTACACCTTC.

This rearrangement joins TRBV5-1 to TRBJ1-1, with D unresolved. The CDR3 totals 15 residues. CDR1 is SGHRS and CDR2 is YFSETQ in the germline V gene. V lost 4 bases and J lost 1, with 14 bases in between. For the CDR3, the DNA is TGCGCCAGCAGCCCCGGAGCCATGGGGAACACTGAAGCTTTCTTT. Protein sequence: CASSPGAMGNTEAFF.